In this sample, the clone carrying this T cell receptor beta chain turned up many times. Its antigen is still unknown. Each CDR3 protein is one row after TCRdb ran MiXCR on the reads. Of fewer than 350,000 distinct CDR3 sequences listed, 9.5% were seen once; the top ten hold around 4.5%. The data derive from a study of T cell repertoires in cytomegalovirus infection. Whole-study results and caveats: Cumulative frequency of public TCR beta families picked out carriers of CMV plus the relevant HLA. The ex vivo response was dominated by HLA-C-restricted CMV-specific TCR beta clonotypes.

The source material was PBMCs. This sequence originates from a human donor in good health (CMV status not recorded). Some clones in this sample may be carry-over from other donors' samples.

CDR3 loop: CASSLEKSAEHEQFF. CDR3 in DNA: TGTGCCAGCAGTTTAGAAAAGTCTGCCGAACATGAGCAGTTCTTC. This sequence joins TRBV12-3 or TRBV12-4 and TRBJ2-1; no clear D. Trimming removed 1 base at V and 8 bases at J, with 15 bases between. The CDR3 sequence is 15 residues long.